Presented here are 5 T cell receptor beta chains from one specimen sequenced in a study of blood T cell repertoires in COVID-19. TCRdb's copy holds only in-frame clones and misses some; the assay was immunoSEQ multiplex PCR. The table has 35,000 to 55,000 clones, roughly four fifths seen once. The sample consisted of peripheral blood. Source of these receptors: a man aged 55 to 70 with active COVID-19.

The CDR3 protein is CAWSRLSGGVTDTQYF. Written as DNA, the CDR3 is TGTGCCTGGAGTCGCCTTAGCGGGGGTGTCACAGATACGCAGTATTTT. The rearrangement joins TRBV30 to TRBJ2-3, with 9 bases identical to TRBD2. CDR1 and CDR2 from the germline V gene are GTSNPN and SVGIG (reference sequence). The CDR3 totals 16 residues. J gave up 2 bases and V 2 bases, and 8 bases lay outside the gene matches.

The chain combines TRBV28 with TRBJ2-1; weak D call: TRBD1 (5 bases). Between the trimmed V and J ends, which lost 6 bases and 1 base, there was a span of 13 bases. CDR1 is MDHEN and CDR2 is SYDVKM in the germline V gene. CDR3 length: 15 residues. CDR3 protein: CASRVGPASYNEQFF. Written as DNA, the CDR3 is TGTGCCAGCAGGGTGGGGCCGGCTTCCTACAATGAGCAGTTCTTC.

This clone was seen only once. Here the CDR3 reads CASTPGQVRVKYF. The CDR3 DNA follows: TGTGCCAGCACTCCGGGACAGGTGCGGGTCAAGTACTTC. V gene TRBV6-5 combines with J gene TRBJ2-7, with 8 bases lining up with TRBD1. The CDR3 contains 13 residues. J gave up 11 bases and V 7 bases, and 13 bases lay outside the gene matches. Germline V gives CDR1 MNHEY, CDR2 SVGAGI.

This chain uses TRBV6-5 with TRBJ2-7; 9 bases map to TRBD2. This CDR3 has 15 amino acids. J lost 5 bases, V lost 7 bases, and 12 bases had no gene match. The germline V gene has CDR1 MNHEY and CDR2 SVGAGI. The CDR3 sequence is CASTPAGGPKNEQYF. CDR3 bases: TGTGCCAGCACCCCTGCGGGAGGGCCGAAAAACGAGCAGTACTTC.

The chain combines TRBV18 with TRBJ1-1; 7 bases align to TRBD1. The V gene's germline CDR1 is KGHSH and CDR2 LQKENI. V lost 0 bases and J lost 1; bases outside the gene matches: 5. CDR3 length equals 16 residues. The CDR3, as DNA: TGTGCCAGCTCACCACCTTCAGGGGGAGCGAACACTGAAGCTTTCTTT. Amino acids: CASSPPSGGANTEAFF. Using reference TRBV18 and TRBJ1-1 for the parts outside the CDR3, the full variable domain is NAGVMQNPRHLVRRRGQEARLRCSPMKGHSHVYWYRQLPEEGLKFMVYLQKENIIDESGMPKERFSAEFPKEGPSILRIQQVVRGDSAAYFCASSPPSGGANTEAFFGQGTRLTVV.